Following are 14 T cell receptor beta chains from one sample sequenced in a study of pediatric ulcerative colitis. Libraries were prepared by immunoSEQ multiplex PCR; TCRdb keeps only in-frame clonotypes and omits some of them. The sample contains fewer than 45,000 clones, roughly 83% of which appear only once. Sequenced input: blood. Source of these receptors: a girl aged 5-17 years with moderate ulcerative colitis.

The rearrangement uses TRBV6-5 and TRBJ2-7; 10 bases agree with TRBD1. CDR1 is MNHEY and CDR2 is SVGAGI in the germline V gene. There are 14 residues in the CDR3. The junction had 9 bases not matched to a gene; V was cut back by 6 bases and J by 7 bases. Here the CDR3 reads CASSRQGAYGEQYF. The CDR3 DNA sequence: TGTGCCAGCAGCCGACAGGGGGCGTATGGGGAGCAGTACTTC.

The chain's CDR3 is CASSYTVFDTEAFF. The CDR3 nucleotides are TGTGCCAGCAGTTACACAGTGTTTGACACTGAAGCTTTCTTT. V usage is TRBV6-5 and J usage is TRBJ1-1; no clear D. V lost 2 bases, J lost 3 bases, and 10 bases lay in between. The CDR3 totals 14 residues. Germline CDR1 and CDR2: MNHEY and SVGAGI.

J is TRBJ1-1 and V is TRBV28; no firm D call. V lost 5 bases and J lost 0, with 13 bases in between. The CDR3 runs 15 residues. CDR1 and CDR2 from the germline V gene are MDHEN and SYDVKM. The CDR3 coding sequence is TGTGCCAGCAGTGACCCCGGTCTCATGAACACTGAAGCTTTCTTT. It specifies CASSDPGLMNTEAFF.

The chain couples TRBV18 to TRBJ1-4; a weak D match, TRBD1 (6 bases). In germline, CDR1 is KGHSH, CDR2 LQKENI. With 1 base removed from V and 3 bases from J, the gap between germline ends came to 18 bases. This CDR3 contains 18 residues. The CDR3: CASSPRGGLSVSNEKLFF. In DNA, the CDR3 is TGTGCCAGCTCACCACGAGGGGGTTTGTCGGTGTCTAATGAAAAACTGTTTTTT.

This clone is a singleton in its sample. The chain joins TRBV7-9 to TRBJ2-4; perhaps D is TRBD1 or TRBD2 (5 bases each). The germline gives CDR1 SEHNR, CDR2 FQNEAQ (reference sequence). This CDR3 contains 17 residues. Trimming stripped 5 bases from V and 0 bases from J, with 17 bases between. The CDR3 loop is CASSRSGTLEAKNIQYF. The CDR3 DNA reads TGTGCCAGCAGCCGTTCCGGGACCCTGGAAGCCAAAAACATTCAGTACTTC.

This chain uses TRBV4-1 with TRBJ1-5; maybe TRBD1 (5 bases). The CDR3 loop spans 18 amino acids. Trimming removed 3 bases from V and 2 bases from J, with 20 bases in between. From germline, CDR1 is MGHRA and CDR2 YSYEKL. The DNA for the CDR3 is TGCGCCAGCAGCCAGGCGGGACTAATTATCGATGGCAATCAGCCCCAGCATTTT. This gives the protein CASSQAGLIIDGNQPQHF.

This sequence joins TRBV19 and TRBJ1-5; the D is unclear. Germline CDR1 is LNHDA and CDR2 is SQIVND (reference sequence). This CDR3 region has 14 residues. Trimming removed 6 bases from V and 4 bases from J, with 13 bases in between. The CDR3 sequence is CASRRRVPNQPQHF. The CDR3 coding sequence is TGTGCCAGTAGGCGTAGGGTTCCAAATCAGCCCCAGCATTTT. Looking up the rest from reference TRBV19 and TRBJ1-5 gives the full variable domain: DGGITQSPKYLFRKEGQNVTLSCEQNLNHDAMYWYRQDPGQGLRLIYYSQIVNDFQKGDIAEGYSVSREKKESFPLTVTSAQKNPTAFYLCASRRRVPNQPQHFGDGTRLSIL.

The rearrangement uses TRBV28 and TRBJ2-7; a possible D gene is TRBD1 (6 bases). V lost 1 base, J lost 2 bases, and 12 bases lay in between. This CDR3 is 15 amino acids long. Germline loops: CDR1 MDHEN, CDR2 SYDVKM. The DNA for the CDR3 is TGTGCCAGCAGTTTATATTTGGGGGCCGCCTACGAGCAGTACTTC. It is translated as CASSLYLGAAYEQYF.

J is TRBJ2-1 and V is TRBV28, with D perhaps TRBD2 (5 bases). V gave up 6 bases and J gave up 1 base, with 13 bases separating them. Germline V gene sequence: CDR1 MDHEN, CDR2 SYDVKM. The CDR3 consists of 15 residues. The CDR3, as DNA: TGTGCCAGCAGCATGCCGGGAACTTCCTACAATGAGCAGTTCTTC. This codes for CASSMPGTSYNEQFF.

This chain links TRBV15 with TRBJ1-1; tentative D call: TRBD1 (5 bases). Germline CDR1 and CDR2: LNHNV and YYDKDF (reference sequence). Trimming left V 3 bases short and J 0 bases short, with 11 bases between. The CDR3 totals 15 residues. The CDR3 spells CATSSRVGLNTEAFF. CDR3 DNA sequence: TGTGCCACCAGCAGCAGGGTGGGGTTGAACACTGAAGCTTTCTTT.

The genes are TRBV10-3 and TRBJ2-2, with 7 bases identical to TRBD1. Germline loops: CDR1 ENHRY, CDR2 SYGVKD. The J segment lost 1 base and the V segment lost 6 bases, leaving 5 bases of the junction unmatched. There are 15 residues in the CDR3. The CDR3 nucleotides read TGTGCCATCAGCGTCCGGGACAGGAACACCGGGGAGCTGTTTTTT. Translation gives CAISVRDRNTGELFF.

The count of this clone is one. The chain carries TRBV6-1 and TRBJ2-2; 7 bases match TRBD1. Germline-derived CDR1 and CDR2 are MNHNS and SASEGT. The V gene end was trimmed by 3 bases and the J gene end by 1 base; junction bases not matched to a gene: 2. The CDR3 extends over 15 amino acids. This chain's CDR3 is CASSERTGNTGELFF. In DNA, the CDR3 is TGTGCCAGCAGTGAGCGGACAGGGAACACCGGGGAGCTGTTTTTT.

The V and J genes are TRBV9 and TRBJ2-3; 11 bases map to TRBD2. The length of the CDR3 is 16 residues. In germline, CDR1 is SGDLS, CDR2 YYNGEE. Trimming at V came to 3 bases and at J to 0 bases, leaving 3 bases not matched to a gene. The CDR3 nucleotides are TGTGCCAGCAGCGGGACTAGCGGGTCTAGCACAGATACGCAGTATTTT. Protein product: CASSGTSGSSTDTQYF. The full variable domain, in which reference TRBV9 and TRBJ2-3 provide the parts outside the CDR3, is DSGVTQTPKHLITATGQRVTLRCSPRSGDLSVYWYQQSLDQGLQFLIQYYNGEERAKGNILERFSAQQFPDLHSELNLSSLELGDSALYFCASSGTSGSSTDTQYFGPGTRLTVL.

The V and J genes are TRBV6-5 and TRBJ2-5; D not resolved. This CDR3 comprises 14 residues. Trimming removed 7 bases from V and 5 bases from J, with 17 bases in between. CDR1 and CDR2 (germline): MNHEY, SVGAGI. CDR3 protein: CASTTRVGEETQYF. In DNA, the CDR3 is TGTGCCAGCACCACCCGGGTAGGCGAGGAGACCCAGTACTTC.